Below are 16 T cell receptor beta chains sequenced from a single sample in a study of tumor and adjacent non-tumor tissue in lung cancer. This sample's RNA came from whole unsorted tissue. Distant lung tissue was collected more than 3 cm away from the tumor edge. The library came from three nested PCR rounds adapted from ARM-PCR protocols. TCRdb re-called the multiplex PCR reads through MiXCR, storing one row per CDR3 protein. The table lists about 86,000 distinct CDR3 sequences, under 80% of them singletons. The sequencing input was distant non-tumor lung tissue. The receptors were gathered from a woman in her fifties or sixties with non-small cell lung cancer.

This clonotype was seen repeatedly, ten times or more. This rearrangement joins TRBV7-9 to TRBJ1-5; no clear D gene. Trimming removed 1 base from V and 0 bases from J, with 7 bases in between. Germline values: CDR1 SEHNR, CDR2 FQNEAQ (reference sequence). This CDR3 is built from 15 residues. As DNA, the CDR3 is TGTGCCAGCAGCTTAGGAGGGAATAGCAATCAGCCCCAGCATTTT. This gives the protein CASSLGGNSNQPQHF.

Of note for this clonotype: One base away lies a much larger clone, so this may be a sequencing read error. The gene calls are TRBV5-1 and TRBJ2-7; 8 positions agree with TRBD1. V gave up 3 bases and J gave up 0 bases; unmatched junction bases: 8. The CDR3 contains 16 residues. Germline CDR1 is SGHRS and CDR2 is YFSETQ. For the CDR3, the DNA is TGCGCCAGCAGCTCCCAGGACAGGGCCAGCTCCTACGAGCAGTACTTC. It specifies CASSSQDRASSYEQYF.

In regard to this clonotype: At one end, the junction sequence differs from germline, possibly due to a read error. CDR3 sequence (DNA): TGTGCCAGCAATACGTCCCGGGAGTTAAAGACCCAATACTTC. Amino acid sequence: CASNTSRELKTQYF. This chain uses TRBV28 with TRBJ2-5, with TRBD2 as a possible D gene (6 bases). Germline CDR1 is MDHEN and CDR2 is SYDVKM. The CDR3 has 14 amino acids.

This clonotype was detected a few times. CDR3 residues: CSASTSGSTYEQYF. In DNA form, the CDR3 reads TGCAGTGCTTCGACTAGCGGGTCCACCTACGAGCAGTACTTC. The V gene is TRBV20-1, the J gene TRBJ2-7, with 10 nucleotides matching TRBD2. The V segment lost 5 bases and the J segment 2 bases; nucleotides outside the gene matches: 6. There are 14 residues in the CDR3. Germline CDR1 DFQATT, CDR2 SNEGSKA (reference sequence).

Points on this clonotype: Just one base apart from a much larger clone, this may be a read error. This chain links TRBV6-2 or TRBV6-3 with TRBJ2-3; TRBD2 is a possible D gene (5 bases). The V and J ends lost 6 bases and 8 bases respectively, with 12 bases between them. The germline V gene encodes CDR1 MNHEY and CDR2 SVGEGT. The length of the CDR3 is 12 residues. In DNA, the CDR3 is TGTGCCAGCAGGGAGGACTCTGGTACGCAGTATTTT. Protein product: CASREDSGTQYF.

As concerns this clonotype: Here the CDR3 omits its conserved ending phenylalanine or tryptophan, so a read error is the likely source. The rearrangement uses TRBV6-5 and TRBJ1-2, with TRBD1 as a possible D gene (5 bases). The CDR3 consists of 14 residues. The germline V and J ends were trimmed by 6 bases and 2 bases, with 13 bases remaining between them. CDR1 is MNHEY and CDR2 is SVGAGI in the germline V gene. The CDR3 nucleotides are TGTGCCAGCAGCCAACAGGTATCAAACTATGGCTACACCATC. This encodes CASSQQVSNYGYTI.

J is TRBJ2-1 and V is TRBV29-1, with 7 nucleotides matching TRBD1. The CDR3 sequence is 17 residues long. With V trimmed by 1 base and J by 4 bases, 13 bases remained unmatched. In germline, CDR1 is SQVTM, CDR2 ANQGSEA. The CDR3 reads CSVEVGDRVASYNEQFF. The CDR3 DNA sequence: TGCAGCGTTGAAGTGGGAGACAGGGTGGCGTCGTACAATGAGCAGTTCTTC.

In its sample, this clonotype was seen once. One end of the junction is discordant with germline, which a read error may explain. CDR3 bases: TGCGTCAGCAGAGGGGACGCTGGCAATCAGCCCCAGCATTTT. Encoded protein: CVSRGDAGNQPQHF. The chain is built from TRBV10-1 and TRBJ1-5; TRBD1 might be the D (5 bases). From germline, CDR1 is WNHNN and CDR2 SYGVQD (reference sequence). The CDR3 is 14 amino acids.

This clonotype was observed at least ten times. The CDR3 DNA follows: TGTGCCAGCAGTGAACTCGGCTCCTACAATGAGCAGTTCTTC. Translation gives CASSELGSYNEQFF. This rearrangement joins TRBV6-1 to TRBJ2-1; D is unclear. This CDR3 region has 14 residues. V shed 2 bases and J shed 0 bases, with 5 bases lying between them. Germline V CDR1 and CDR2: MNHNS, SASEGT.

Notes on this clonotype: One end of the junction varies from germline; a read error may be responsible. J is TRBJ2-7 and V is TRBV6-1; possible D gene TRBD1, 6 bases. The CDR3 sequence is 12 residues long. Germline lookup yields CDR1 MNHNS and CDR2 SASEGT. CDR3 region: CAITGGYYEQHF. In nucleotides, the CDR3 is TGTGCCATCACTGGGGGCTACTACGAGCAGCACTTC.

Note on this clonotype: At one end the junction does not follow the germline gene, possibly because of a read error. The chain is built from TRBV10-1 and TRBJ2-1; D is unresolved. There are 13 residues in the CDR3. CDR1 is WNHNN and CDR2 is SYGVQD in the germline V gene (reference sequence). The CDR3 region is CASSENLGNEQFF. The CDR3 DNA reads TGCGCCAGCAGTGAGAATTTGGGGAATGAGCAATTCTTC.

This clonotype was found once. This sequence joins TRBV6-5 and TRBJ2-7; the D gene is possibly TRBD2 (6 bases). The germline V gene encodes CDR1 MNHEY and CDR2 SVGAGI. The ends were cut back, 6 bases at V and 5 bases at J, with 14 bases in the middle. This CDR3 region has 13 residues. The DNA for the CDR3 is TGTGCCAGCAGGCGGGGCAGGTGCCACGAGCAGTACTTC. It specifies CASRRGRCHEQYF.

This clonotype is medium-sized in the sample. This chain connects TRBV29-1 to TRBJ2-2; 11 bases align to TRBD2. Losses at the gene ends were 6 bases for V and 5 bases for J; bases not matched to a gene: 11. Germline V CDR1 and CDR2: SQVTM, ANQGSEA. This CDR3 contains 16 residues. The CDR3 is CSVEPLAGGRTGELFF. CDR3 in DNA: TGCAGCGTCGAACCTCTAGCGGGAGGACGAACCGGGGAGCTGTTTTTT.

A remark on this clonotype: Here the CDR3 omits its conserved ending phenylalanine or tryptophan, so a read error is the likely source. The CDR3 DNA sequence: TGTGCAAGCAGCCTTCGTTACGACAGGGAAAATAAGAACACTGAAGCTTTCTCT. Its translation: CASSLRYDRENKNTEAFS. The J gene is TRBJ1-1, the V gene TRBV4-2; TRBD1 matches 7 bases. CDR3 size: 18 residues. Looked up from germline, CDR1 is LGHNA and CDR2 is YNFKEQ.

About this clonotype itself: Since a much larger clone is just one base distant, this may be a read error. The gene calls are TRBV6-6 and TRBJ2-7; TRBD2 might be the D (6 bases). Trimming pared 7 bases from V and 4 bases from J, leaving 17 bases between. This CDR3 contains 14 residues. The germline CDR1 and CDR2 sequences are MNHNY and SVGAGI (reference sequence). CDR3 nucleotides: TGTGCCAGCAACACCCGGGACTCCCCATACGAGCAGTACTTC. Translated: CASNTRDSPYEQYF.

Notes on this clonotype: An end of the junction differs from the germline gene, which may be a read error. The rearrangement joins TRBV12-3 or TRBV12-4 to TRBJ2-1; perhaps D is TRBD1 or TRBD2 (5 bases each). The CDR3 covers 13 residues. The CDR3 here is CVSIPGSGDEQFF. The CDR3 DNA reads TGTGTCAGCATCCCAGGGTCCGGGGATGAGCAGTTCTTC.